The 21 T cell receptor beta chains given below trace back to one sample, sequenced in a study of control samples from healthy donors and cancer patients. The repertoire was sequenced with immunoSEQ multiplex PCR; TCRdb's copy has only in-frame clones and lacks some. This sample has about 180,000 clones, with around 90% found just once. Sequences were obtained from blood. The receptors come from a woman in her forties or fifties in good health.

This CDR3 is CASSFRQGAKEQYF. DNA for the CDR3: TGCGCCAGCAGCTTTCGGCAGGGGGCTAAAGAGCAGTACTTC. The gene calls are TRBV5-1 and TRBJ2-7; 8 bases agree with TRBD1. The CDR3 has 14 amino acids. Germline loops: CDR1 SGHRS, CDR2 YFSETQ. V was clipped by 2 bases and J by 7 bases; unmatched bases: 8.

This clone showed up just once. The V call is TRBV7-2, the J call TRBJ2-3, with 14 bases that match TRBD2. CDR3 size: 18 residues. The V segment lost 4 bases and the J segment 1 base; nucleotides outside the gene matches: 7. Germline CDR1 reads SGHTA; CDR2 reads FQGNSA. DNA of the CDR3: TGTGCCAGCAGCTCGCAGAGACTAGCGGGGGGGCGCACAGATACGCAGTATTTT. Protein: CASSSQRLAGGRTDTQYF.

The chain links TRBV4-1 to TRBJ1-2; TRBD1 might be the D (6 bases). This CDR3 comprises 15 residues. V lost 1 base to trimming and J lost 8 bases, with 17 bases between them. Germline V lookup: CDR1 MGHRA, CDR2 YSYEKL. CDR3 sequence reads: CASSQGGTQGRGYTF. The CDR3 DNA is TGCGCCAGCAGCCAAGGGGGCACTCAGGGGCGAGGCTACACCTTC.

This chain connects TRBV19 to TRBJ1-1; no definite D call. The germline CDR1 and CDR2 sequences are LNHDA and SQIVND (reference sequence). Trimming took off 5 bases at V and 1 base at J, with 8 bases between the two ends. The CDR3 consists of 13 residues. The CDR3 reads CASSWEENTEAFF. CDR3 in DNA: TGTGCCAGTAGTTGGGAAGAGAACACTGAAGCTTTCTTT.

This clone was found a few times. The chain carries TRBV7-8 and TRBJ2-7; 12 bases fit TRBD2. The CDR3 has 15 residues. J lost 0 bases, V lost 5 bases, and 2 bases had no gene match. Germline CDR1 reads SGHVS; CDR2 reads FQNEAQ. The CDR3 spells CASSQTSGSSYEQYF. The CDR3, as DNA: TGTGCCAGCAGCCAGACTAGCGGGAGCTCCTACGAGCAGTACTTC. The variable domain in full, with the rest retrieved from reference TRBV7-8 and TRBJ2-7, is GAGVSQSPRYKVAKRGQDVALRCDPISGHVSLFWYQQALGQGPEFLTYFQNEAQLDKSGLPSDRFFAERPEGSVSTLKIQRTQQEDSAVYLCASSQTSGSSYEQYFGPGTRLTVT.

J is TRBJ2-7 and V is TRBV2; D unclear. V lost 6 bases, J lost 4 bases, and 7 bases lay in between. The CDR3 sequence is 11 residues long. Germline CDR1 SNHLY, CDR2 FYNNEI. The CDR3 loop is CASRIRYEQYF. DNA of the CDR3: TGTGCCAGCAGGATTAGGTACGAGCAGTACTTC.

The CDR3 reads CASSPLRGMKELFF. The DNA for the CDR3 is TGTGCCAGTAGTCCGCTCAGGGGAATGAAAGAACTGTTTTTT. The gene calls are TRBV19 and TRBJ1-4; a weak D match, TRBD1 (6 bases). Trimming left V 5 bases short and J 12 bases short, with 19 bases between. The CDR3 sequence is 14 residues long. Germline V gene lookup returns CDR1 LNHDA and CDR2 SQIVND (reference sequence).

The CDR3, as DNA: TGCGCCAGCAGCCCTGGCCCCACCGGCTACACCTTC. Encoded protein: CASSPGPTGYTF. The V and J genes are TRBV4-3 and TRBJ1-2, with D unclear. CDR1 is LGHNA, CDR2 YSLEER, per germline. The V end lost 4 bases, the J end lost 8 bases, and 11 bases lay between the germline ends. The CDR3 consists of 12 residues.

Comment on this clone: The same CDR3 also results from other DNA sequences found in this sample. The chain uses TRBV6-5 and TRBJ1-5; 8 bases agree with TRBD1. V trimming: 0 bases; J trimming: 4 bases; junction bases outside the gene matches: 2. The CDR3 loop spans 15 amino acids. Germline CDR1 and CDR2: MNHEY and SVGAGI. CDR3 in DNA: TGTGCCAGCAGTTACTCCGGACAGGGTAATCAGCCCCAGCATTTT. The encoded protein is CASSYSGQGNQPQHF.

This chain links TRBV30 with TRBJ2-7, with 7 bases lining up with TRBD1. J lost 0 bases, V lost 5 bases, and 16 bases had no gene match. Germline values: CDR1 GTSNPN, CDR2 SVGIG (reference sequence). The CDR3 has 17 amino acids. Here the CDR3 reads CAWSRSVIRDSSYEQYF. CDR3 bases: TGTGCCTGGTCGCGATCCGTCATCCGGGACAGCTCCTACGAGCAGTACTTC.

The chain combines TRBV2 with TRBJ1-3; tentative D call: TRBD1 (5 bases). This CDR3 region has 13 residues. V was cut by 8 bases and J by 2 bases, with 10 bases left in between. From germline, CDR1 is SNHLY and CDR2 FYNNEI. The CDR3 loop is CASLAGPGNTIYF. The CDR3 DNA follows: TGTGCCAGCCTAGCGGGGCCTGGAAACACCATATATTTT.

This clone showed up just once. The V gene is TRBV24-1, the J gene TRBJ2-3, with D tentatively TRBD1 or TRBD2 (5 bases each). The CDR3 has 16 residues. The V end lost 4 bases, the J end lost 4 bases, and 17 bases lay between the germline ends. Germline V gene data show CDR1 as KGHDR and CDR2 as SFDVKD. The CDR3 region is CATSDRGRSHPDTQYF. The CDR3 region has the DNA TGTGCCACCAGTGACCGGGGACGGTCGCACCCAGATACGCAGTATTTT.

This chain uses TRBV24-1 with TRBJ2-1; D remains ambiguous. V shed 4 bases and J shed 4 bases, with 7 bases lying between them. CDR3 length equals 13 residues. Germline-derived CDR1 and CDR2 are KGHDR and SFDVKD. The CDR3 loop is CATSESAYNEQFF. The CDR3 DNA is TGTGCCACCAGTGAAAGCGCTTACAATGAGCAGTTCTTC.

This rearrangement joins TRBV7-9 to TRBJ2-3, with 12 bases matching TRBD2. The germline V gene encodes CDR1 SEHNR and CDR2 FQNEAQ (reference sequence). V shed 4 bases, J shed 6 bases, and the junction held 2 bases outside the gene matches. There are 14 residues in the CDR3. As DNA, the CDR3 is TGTGCCAGCAGCTCCGGACTAGCGGGGGATACGCAGTATTTT. Its translation is CASSSGLAGDTQYF.

This clone was picked up many times. In DNA, the CDR3 is TGTGCCAGCAGTTCCCCGGGGGATCGGACTGGCTACACCTTC. This encodes CASSSPGDRTGYTF. The J gene is TRBJ1-2, the V gene TRBV6-5, with a possible D match to TRBD1 (5 bases). The CDR3 consists of 14 residues. Trimming took off 4 bases at V and 7 bases at J, with 16 bases between the two ends. CDR1 is MNHEY and CDR2 is SVGAGI in the germline V gene.

The V call is TRBV4-1, the J call TRBJ2-1, with 10 positions matching TRBD2. Germline values: CDR1 MGHRA, CDR2 YSYEKL. V lost 0 bases, J lost 9 bases, and 8 bases stayed unmatched. The CDR3 runs to 16 residues. CDR3 sequence: CASSQDLPSGSGEQFF. CDR3 nucleotides: TGCGCCAGCAGCCAAGATCTCCCTAGCGGGAGCGGTGAGCAGTTCTTC.

The chain couples TRBV11-3 to TRBJ2-7, with a possible D match to TRBD1 (5 bases). V was pared by 5 bases and J by 0 bases, with 11 bases between. The germline V gene has CDR1 SGHNT and CDR2 YENEEA. The CDR3 is 14 residues long. CDR3 in DNA: TGTGCCAGCAGCCCCGGCAGGGCCTCCTACGAGCAGTACTTC. Amino acid sequence: CASSPGRASYEQYF.

The V and J genes are TRBV11-2 and TRBJ2-3; perhaps TRBD1 as D (5 bases). Trimming removed 5 bases from V and 3 bases from J, with 12 bases in between. Germline CDR1 is SGHAT and CDR2 is FQNNGV. The length of the CDR3 is 14 residues. The CDR3 here is CASSLQGVTDTQYF. DNA for the CDR3: TGTGCCAGCAGCCTGCAAGGGGTGACAGATACGCAGTATTTT. Filled out from reference TRBV11-2 and TRBJ2-3, the complete variable domain reads EAGVAQSPRYKIIEKRQSVAFWCNPISGHATLYWYQQILGQGPKLLIQFQNNGVVDDSQLPKDRFSAERLKGVDSTLKIQPAKLEDSAVYLCASSLQGVTDTQYFGPGTRLTVL.

The V call is TRBV12-3 or TRBV12-4, the J call TRBJ2-2, with D unresolved. V was pared by 3 bases and J by 1 base, with 3 bases between. This CDR3 comprises 13 residues. The CDR3 sequence: CASSLRNTGELFF. CDR3 sequence (DNA): TGTGCCAGCAGTTTGCGGAACACCGGGGAGCTGTTTTTT.

CDR3 residues: CASSLIPSGTLNTGELFF. CDR3 in DNA: TGTGCCAGCAGCTTGATTCCAAGCGGTACACTAAACACCGGGGAGCTGTTTTTT. The chain links TRBV5-8 to TRBJ2-2; tentative D call: TRBD2 (5 bases). The germline V gene has CDR1 SGHTS and CDR2 YDEGEE. Trimming pared 1 base from V and 2 bases from J, leaving 18 bases between. The CDR3 totals 18 residues.

The V and J genes are TRBV2 and TRBJ2-5; D perhaps matches TRBD2 (7 bases). Germline V lookup: CDR1 SNHLY, CDR2 FYNNEI. There are 12 residues in the CDR3. The ends were cut back, 11 bases at V and 5 bases at J, with 15 bases in the middle. The CDR3 region is CAGGGGGETQYF. The CDR3 DNA sequence: TGTGCCGGAGGGGGAGGGGGGGAGACCCAGTACTTC.